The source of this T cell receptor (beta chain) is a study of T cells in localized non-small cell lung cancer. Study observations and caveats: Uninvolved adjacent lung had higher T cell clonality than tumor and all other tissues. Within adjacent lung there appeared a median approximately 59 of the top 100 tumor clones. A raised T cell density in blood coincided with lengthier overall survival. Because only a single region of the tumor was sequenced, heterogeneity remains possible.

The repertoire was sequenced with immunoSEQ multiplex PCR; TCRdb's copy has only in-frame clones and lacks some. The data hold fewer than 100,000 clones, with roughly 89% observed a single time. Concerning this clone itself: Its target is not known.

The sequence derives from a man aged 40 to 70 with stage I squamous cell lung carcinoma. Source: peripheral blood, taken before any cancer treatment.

The CDR3 region is CASSNHGGGGHGYTF. CDR3 DNA sequence: TGTGCCAGCAGTAACCATGGAGGAGGGGGGCATGGCTACACCTTC. The chain employs TRBV6-4 and TRBJ1-2; TRBD1 might be the D (6 bases). The CDR3 is made up of 15 amino acids. Trimming shortened V by 5 bases and J by 6 bases, and 19 bases separated the two germline ends. Germline V lookup: CDR1 MRHNA, CDR2 SNTAGT.